These 16 T cell receptor beta chains were all obtained from the same sample, sequenced in a study of T cells after yellow fever vaccination. TCRdb used MiXCR to reprocess the 5' RACE reads, holding one entry per CDR3 protein. The sample yields a few hundred thousand distinct CDR3 sequences, approximately 13% seen once. The sample here was CD4+ T cells sorted from PBMCs, taken 45 days after the yellow fever booster vaccination. The source of these receptors is a man aged 30-40 years who received the YFV17D yellow fever vaccine.

This clonotype was found a few times. The V gene is TRBV27, the J gene TRBJ1-5; D is ambiguous. Trimming took 5 bases from V and 0 from J, leaving 8 bases between them. Looked up from germline, CDR1 is MNHEY and CDR2 is SMNVEV (reference sequence). This CDR3 is 14 amino acids long. The CDR3 sequence: CASSPSNSNQPQHF. Here the CDR3 DNA reads TGTGCCAGCAGTCCTTCCAATAGCAATCAGCCCCAGCATTTT.

This clonotype was found a few times. V and J are TRBV20-1 and TRBJ2-2, with no clear D. The CDR3 length is 12 residues. Germline loops: CDR1 DFQATT, CDR2 SNEGSKA (reference sequence). With 3 bases removed from V and 9 bases from J, the gap between germline ends came to 11 bases. The CDR3, as DNA: TGCAGTGCTAGTGGTTTGAGTAGGGAGCTGTTTTTT. Translation: CSASGLSRELFF.

This clonotype showed up just a few times. The chain joins TRBV5-4 to TRBJ2-5; 7 bases are shared with TRBD2. This CDR3 has 15 amino acids. CDR1 and CDR2 from the germline V gene are SGHNT and YYREEE (reference sequence). After removal of 4 bases from V and 5 bases from J, the junction contained 11 bases not matched to a gene. In nucleotides, the CDR3 is TGTGCCAGCAGCGGGGCGGGAGTATCTCAGGAGACCCAGTACTTC. Encoded protein: CASSGAGVSQETQYF. The complete variable domain, with remaining parts taken from reference TRBV5-4 and TRBJ2-5, reads ETGVTQSPTHLIKTRGQQVTLRCSSQSGHNTVSWYQQALGQGPQFIFQYYREEENGRGNFPPRFSGLQFPNYSSELNVNALELDDSALYLCASSGAGVSQETQYFGPGTRLLVL.

The gene calls are TRBV5-1 and TRBJ2-3, with unresolved D. V lost 6 bases, J lost 1 base, and 9 bases lay in between. The CDR3 covers 13 residues. The germline V gene encodes CDR1 SGHRS and CDR2 YFSETQ. The CDR3: CASKLPRTDTQYF. The CDR3 DNA sequence: TGCGCCAGCAAACTACCCCGCACAGATACGCAGTATTTT. The full variable domain, rest sourced from reference TRBV5-1 and TRBJ2-3, is KAGVTQTPRYLIKTRGQQVTLSCSPISGHRSVSWYQQTPGQGLQFLFEYFSETQRNKGNFPGRFSGRQFSNSRSEMNVSTLELGDSALYLCASKLPRTDTQYFGPGTRLTVL.

This chain uses TRBV29-1 with TRBJ1-2; TRBD1 is a possible D gene (5 bases). V was pared by 3 bases and J by 4 bases, with 12 bases between. This CDR3 is built from 13 residues. Germline assignment: CDR1 SQVTM and CDR2 ANQGSEA. The CDR3 nucleotides read TGCAGCGTTGATCTAGGGGAACGCTATGGCTACACCTTC. It is translated as CSVDLGERYGYTF.

This clonotype came up a few times. This sequence joins TRBV7-9 and TRBJ2-1; 9 positions match TRBD2. V lost 2 bases to trimming and J lost 8 bases; unmatched junction nucleotides: 4. The CDR3 runs 14 residues. CDR1 and CDR2 from the germline V gene are SEHNR and FQNEAQ (reference sequence). The CDR3 DNA is TGTGCCAGCAGCTTACCAGCGGGGGGCGATGAGCAGTTCTTC. It is translated as CASSLPAGGDEQFF.

This clonotype was detected only a few times. This chain joins TRBV7-2 and TRBJ2-5, with D perhaps being TRBD1 or TRBD2 (5 bases each). The germline V gene has CDR1 SGHTA and CDR2 FQGNSA. Trimming took 5 bases from V and 7 from J, leaving 17 bases between them. The length of the CDR3 is 14 residues. The CDR3 DNA is TGTGCCAGCAGCCGAGGGACCTCAAGGGGGACCCAGTACTTC. Encoded protein: CASSRGTSRGTQYF.

Only a few counts were recorded for this clonotype. V and J are TRBV7-2 and TRBJ1-1, with TRBD1 identical over 10 bases. The CDR3 is 15 residues long. The junction had 7 bases not matched to a gene; V was cut back by 5 bases and J by 4 bases. From germline, CDR1 is SGHTA and CDR2 FQGNSA. The CDR3 nucleotides are TGTGCCAGCAGCGGACGACAGGGGGCTATCACTGAAGCTTTCTTT. This sequence encodes CASSGRQGAITEAFF.

The V gene is TRBV29-1, the J gene TRBJ2-1, with 7 nucleotides matching TRBD2. After removal of 4 bases from V and 9 bases from J, the junction contained 6 bases not matched to a gene. The CDR3 extends over 12 amino acids. Germline V gives CDR1 SQVTM, CDR2 ANQGSEA. Written as DNA, the CDR3 is TGCAGCGTTGTAACGGGGGGAGGTGAGCAGTTCTTC. Translation: CSVVTGGGEQFF.

Comment on this clonotype: At one end the junction does not follow the germline gene, possibly because of a read error. The V and J genes are TRBV20-1 and TRBJ2-1, with TRBD2 matching 11 bases. The length of the CDR3 is 17 residues. From germline, CDR1 is DFQATT and CDR2 SNEGSKA (reference sequence). The CDR3 sequence is CCARVGSGRAFGDEQFF. The CDR3 DNA reads as TGCTGTGCTAGAGTAGGTAGCGGGAGGGCCTTTGGCGATGAGCAGTTCTTC.

This clonotype was found a few times. The J gene is TRBJ2-1, the V gene TRBV29-1, with TRBD2 matching over 11 bases. The CDR3 spans 18 residues. Germline-derived CDR1 and CDR2 are SQVTM and ANQGSEA. Germline trimming cut 7 bases from V and 3 bases from J; bases unmatched to any gene: 17. CDR3 nucleotide sequence: TGCAGCGCCCTCGGGACTAGCGGTACCAAATTCAACTACAATGAGCAGTTCTTC. It translates to CSALGTSGTKFNYNEQFF.

About this clonotype itself: A much bigger clone sits one base away, suggesting this may be a read error. CDR3 residues: CASSLAGGYNKQFF. The CDR3, as DNA: TGTGCCAGCAGCTTAGCGGGAGGCTACAATAAGCAGTTCTTC. The rearrangement links TRBV7-2 to TRBJ2-1; TRBD2 might be the D (6 bases). Germline CDR1 and CDR2: SGHTA and FQGNSA. There are 14 residues in the CDR3.

This chain's CDR3 is CASSYREKNSPLHF. CDR3 DNA sequence: TGTGCCAGCAGCTACAGGGAGAAGAATTCACCCCTCCACTTT. The chain links TRBV7-9 to TRBJ1-6; possible D gene TRBD1, 6 bases. V was trimmed by 4 bases and J by 7 bases, leaving 11 bases between them. From germline, CDR1 is SEHNR and CDR2 FQNEAQ (reference sequence). The CDR3 runs to 14 residues.

This clonotype was observed many times. This chain links TRBV7-3 with TRBJ2-1; the D gene is possibly TRBD2 (7 bases). Germline lookup yields CDR1 SGHTA and CDR2 FQGTGA. This CDR3 contains 14 residues. Trimming removed 1 base from V and 10 bases from J, with 14 bases in between. For the CDR3, the DNA is TGTGCCAGCAGCTTAAATTCAGGGGAGGGCGAGCAGTTCTTC. As protein: CASSLNSGEGEQFF.

A few counts support this clonotype. The gene calls are TRBV20-1 and TRBJ2-2; no definite D call. Germline CDR1 is DFQATT and CDR2 is SNEGSKA (reference sequence). The V end lost 3 bases, the J end lost 1 base, and 9 bases lay between the germline ends. The CDR3 runs to 14 residues. The CDR3 reads CSASRLQNTGELFF. The CDR3 DNA follows: TGCAGTGCTAGTAGGCTGCAGAACACCGGGGAGCTGTTTTTT.

This clonotype was counted between two and nine times. CDR3 DNA: TGTGCCAGCAGCCGGAGCGAGGGGGTGTTTCTTGCCGGGGAGCTGTTTTTT. Translating it yields CASSRSEGVFLAGELFF. The chain recombines TRBV12-3 or TRBV12-4 with TRBJ2-2; D might be TRBD1 (6 bases). This CDR3 has 17 amino acids. V lost 6 bases to trimming and J lost 6 bases, with 23 bases between them.